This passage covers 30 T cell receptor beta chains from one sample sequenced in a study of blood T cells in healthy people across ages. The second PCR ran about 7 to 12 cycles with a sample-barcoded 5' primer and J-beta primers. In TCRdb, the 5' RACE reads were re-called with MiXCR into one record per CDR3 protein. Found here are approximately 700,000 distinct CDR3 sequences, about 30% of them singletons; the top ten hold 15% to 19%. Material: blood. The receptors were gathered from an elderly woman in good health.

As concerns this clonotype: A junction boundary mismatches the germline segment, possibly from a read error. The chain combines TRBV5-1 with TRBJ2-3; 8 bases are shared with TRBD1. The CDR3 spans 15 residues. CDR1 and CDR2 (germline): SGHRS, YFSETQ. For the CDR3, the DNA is TGCGCCAGCAGACTCGGACAGGGATCCACAGACACGCAGTATTTT. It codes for CASRLGQGSTDTQYF. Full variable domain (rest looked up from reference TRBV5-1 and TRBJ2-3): KAGVTQTPRYLIKTRGQQVTLSCSPISGHRSVSWYQQTPGQGLQFLFEYFSETQRNKGNFPGRFSGRQFSNSRSEMNVSTLELGDSALYLCASRLGQGSTDTQYFGPGTRLTVL.

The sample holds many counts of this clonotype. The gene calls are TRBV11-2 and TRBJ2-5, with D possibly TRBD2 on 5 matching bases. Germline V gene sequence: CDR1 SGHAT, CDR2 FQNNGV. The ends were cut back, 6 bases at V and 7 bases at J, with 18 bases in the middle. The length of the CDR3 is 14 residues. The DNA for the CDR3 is TGTGCCAGCAGGCAAACTAGAATGGGTGGGACCCAGTACTTC. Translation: CASRQTRMGGTQYF.

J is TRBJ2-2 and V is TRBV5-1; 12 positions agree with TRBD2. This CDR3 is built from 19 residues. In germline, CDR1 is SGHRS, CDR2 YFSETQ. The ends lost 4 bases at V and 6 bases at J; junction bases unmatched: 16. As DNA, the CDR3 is TGCGCCAGCAGCCACCGGGGGCTAGCGGGGGGGCCAGCCCCCGGGGAGCTGTTTTTT. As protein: CASSHRGLAGGPAPGELFF.

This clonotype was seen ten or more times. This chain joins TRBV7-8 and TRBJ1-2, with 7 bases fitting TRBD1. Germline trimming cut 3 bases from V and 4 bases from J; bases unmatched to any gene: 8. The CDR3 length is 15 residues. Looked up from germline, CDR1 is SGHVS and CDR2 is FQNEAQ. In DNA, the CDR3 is TGTGCCAGCAGCTTCACAGGGGATCAGGCCTATGGCTACACCTTC. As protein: CASSFTGDQAYGYTF.

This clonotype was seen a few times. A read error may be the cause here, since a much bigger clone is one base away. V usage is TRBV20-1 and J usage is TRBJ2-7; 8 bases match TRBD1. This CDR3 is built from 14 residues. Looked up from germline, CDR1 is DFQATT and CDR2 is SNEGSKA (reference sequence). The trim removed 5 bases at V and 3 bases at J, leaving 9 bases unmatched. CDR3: CSASGQEACYEQYF. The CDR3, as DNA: TGCAGTGCTTCGGGACAGGAGGCCTGCTACGAGCAGTACTTC.

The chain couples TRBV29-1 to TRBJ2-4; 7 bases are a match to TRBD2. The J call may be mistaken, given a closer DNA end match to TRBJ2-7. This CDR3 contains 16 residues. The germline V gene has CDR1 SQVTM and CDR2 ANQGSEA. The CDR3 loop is CSVLGTNTSRSYEQYF. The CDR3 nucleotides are TGCAGCGTCCTCGGGACTAACACAAGTCGCTCCTACGAGCAGTACTTC.

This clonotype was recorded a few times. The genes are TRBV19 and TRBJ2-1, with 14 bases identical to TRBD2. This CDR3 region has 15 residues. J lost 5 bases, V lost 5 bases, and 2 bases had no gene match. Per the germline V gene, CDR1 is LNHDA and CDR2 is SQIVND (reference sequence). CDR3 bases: TGTGCCAGTAGTGGGACTAGCGGGGGTAACAATGAGCAGTTCTTC. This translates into CASSGTSGGNNEQFF.

The CDR3 loop reads CASRRDRGTEAFF. CDR3 DNA sequence: TGTGCCAGCCGCCGGGACAGGGGAACTGAAGCTTTCTTT. This chain links TRBV6-5 with TRBJ1-1; 10 nucleotides agree with TRBD1. Trimming took 8 bases from V and 5 from J; bases not matched to a gene: 5. There are 13 residues in the CDR3. The germline V gene has CDR1 MNHEY and CDR2 SVGAGI.

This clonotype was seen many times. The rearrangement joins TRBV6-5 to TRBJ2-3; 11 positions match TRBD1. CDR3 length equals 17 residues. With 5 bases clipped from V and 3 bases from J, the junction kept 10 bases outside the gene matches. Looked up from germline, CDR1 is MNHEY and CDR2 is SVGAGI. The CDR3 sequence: CASSIRRTGGGTDTQYF. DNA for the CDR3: TGTGCCAGCAGTATAAGACGGACAGGGGGCGGTACAGATACGCAGTATTTT.

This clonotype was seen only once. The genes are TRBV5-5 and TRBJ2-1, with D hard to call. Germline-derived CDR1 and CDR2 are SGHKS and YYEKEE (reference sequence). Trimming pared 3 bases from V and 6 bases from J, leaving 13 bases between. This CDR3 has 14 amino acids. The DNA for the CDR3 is TGTGCCAGCAGCTCTTACAGCGATGGCAATGAGCAGTTCTTC. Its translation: CASSSYSDGNEQFF.

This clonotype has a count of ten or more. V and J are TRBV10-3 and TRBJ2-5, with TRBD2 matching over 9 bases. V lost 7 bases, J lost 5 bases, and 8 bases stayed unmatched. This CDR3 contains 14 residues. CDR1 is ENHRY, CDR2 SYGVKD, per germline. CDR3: CAITSSGAEETQYF. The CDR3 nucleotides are TGTGCCATCACCTCTAGCGGGGCTGAGGAGACCCAGTACTTC.

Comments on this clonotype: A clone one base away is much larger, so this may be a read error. The CDR3: CASSFPGGRAQETRYF. For the CDR3, the DNA is TGTGCCAGCAGCTTCCCAGGGGGCAGGGCCCAAGAGACCCGGTACTTC. The gene calls are TRBV5-4 and TRBJ2-4; 8 positions agree with TRBD1. The CDR3 loop spans 16 amino acids. The V gene end was trimmed by 2 bases and the J gene end by 15 bases; junction bases not matched to a gene: 19. CDR1 and CDR2 (germline): SGHNT, YYREEE (reference sequence).

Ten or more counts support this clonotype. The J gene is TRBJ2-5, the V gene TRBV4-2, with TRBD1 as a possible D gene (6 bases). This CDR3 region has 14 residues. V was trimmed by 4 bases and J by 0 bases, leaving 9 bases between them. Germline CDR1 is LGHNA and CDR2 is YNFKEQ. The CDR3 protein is CASSLGTHQETQYF. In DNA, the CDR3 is TGTGCCAGCAGCCTCGGGACACACCAAGAGACCCAGTACTTC.

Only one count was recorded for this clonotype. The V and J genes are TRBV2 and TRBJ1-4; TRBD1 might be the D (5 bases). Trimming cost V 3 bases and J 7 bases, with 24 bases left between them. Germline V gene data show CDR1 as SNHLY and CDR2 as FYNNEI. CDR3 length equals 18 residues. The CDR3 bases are TGTGCCAGCAGTGACGAGGGGATCCGGGAGTTGATTGGTGAAAAACTGTTTTTT. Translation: CASSDEGIRELIGEKLFF.

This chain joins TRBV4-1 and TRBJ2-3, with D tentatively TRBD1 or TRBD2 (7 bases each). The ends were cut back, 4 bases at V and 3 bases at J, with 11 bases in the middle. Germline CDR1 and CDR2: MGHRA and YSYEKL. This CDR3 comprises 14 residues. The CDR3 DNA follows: TGCGCCAGCAGCCCAGGGGGGGAGACAGATACGCAGTATTTT. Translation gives CASSPGGETDTQYF.

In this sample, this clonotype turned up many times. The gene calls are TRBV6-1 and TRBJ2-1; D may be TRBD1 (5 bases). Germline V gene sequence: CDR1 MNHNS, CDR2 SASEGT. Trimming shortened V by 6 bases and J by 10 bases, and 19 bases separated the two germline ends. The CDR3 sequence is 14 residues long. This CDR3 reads CASRAIDSTIEQFF. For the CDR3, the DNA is TGTGCCAGCAGAGCAATAGACAGTACAATCGAGCAGTTCTTC.

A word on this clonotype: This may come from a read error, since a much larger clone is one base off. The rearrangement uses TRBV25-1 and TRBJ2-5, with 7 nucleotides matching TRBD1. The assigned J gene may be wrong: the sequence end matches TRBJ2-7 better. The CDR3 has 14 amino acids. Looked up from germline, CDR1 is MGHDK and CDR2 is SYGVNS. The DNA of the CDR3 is TGTGCCAGCGCCAAGACAGGGCCCACGCGCGAGCAGTACTTC. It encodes CASAKTGPTREQYF.

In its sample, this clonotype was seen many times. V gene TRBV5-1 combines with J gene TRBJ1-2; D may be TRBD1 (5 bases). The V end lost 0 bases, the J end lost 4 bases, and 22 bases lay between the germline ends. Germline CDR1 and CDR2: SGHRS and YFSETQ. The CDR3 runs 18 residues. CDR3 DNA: TGCGCCAGCAGCTTGGATTCGATGATAGGGGCGAGGAGCTATGGCTACACCTTC. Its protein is CASSLDSMIGARSYGYTF. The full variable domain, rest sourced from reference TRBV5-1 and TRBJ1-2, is KAGVTQTPRYLIKTRGQQVTLSCSPISGHRSVSWYQQTPGQGLQFLFEYFSETQRNKGNFPGRFSGRQFSNSRSEMNVSTLELGDSALYLCASSLDSMIGARSYGYTFGSGTRLTVV.

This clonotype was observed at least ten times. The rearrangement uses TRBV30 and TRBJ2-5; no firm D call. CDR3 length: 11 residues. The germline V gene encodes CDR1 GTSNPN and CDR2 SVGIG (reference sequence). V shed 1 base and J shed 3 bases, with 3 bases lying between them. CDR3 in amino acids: CAWSEKETQYF. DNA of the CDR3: TGTGCCTGGAGTGAAAAAGAGACCCAGTACTTC.

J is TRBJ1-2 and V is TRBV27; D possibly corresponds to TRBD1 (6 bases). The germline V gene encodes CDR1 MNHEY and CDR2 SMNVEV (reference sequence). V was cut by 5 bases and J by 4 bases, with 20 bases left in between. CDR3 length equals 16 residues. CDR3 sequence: CASSLRQEGVGYGYTF. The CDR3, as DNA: TGTGCCAGCAGTCTGCGACAGGAAGGGGTGGGCTATGGCTACACCTTC.

Written as DNA, the CDR3 is TGTGCCAGCAGCTTCCGACAGGGCATTCAGTACTTC. Amino acid sequence: CASSFRQGIQYF. J is TRBJ2-4 and V is TRBV3-1; 7 bases align to TRBD1. Germline V gene data show CDR1 as LGHDT and CDR2 as YNNKEL (reference sequence). J lost 9 bases, V lost 5 bases, and 4 bases had no gene match. The CDR3 is 12 amino acids.

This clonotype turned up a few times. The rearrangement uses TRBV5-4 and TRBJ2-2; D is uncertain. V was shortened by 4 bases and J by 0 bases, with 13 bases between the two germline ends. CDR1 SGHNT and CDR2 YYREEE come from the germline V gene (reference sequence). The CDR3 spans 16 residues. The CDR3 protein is CASSMATTANTGELFF. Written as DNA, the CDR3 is TGTGCCAGCAGCATGGCGACAACGGCGAACACCGGGGAGCTGTTTTTT.

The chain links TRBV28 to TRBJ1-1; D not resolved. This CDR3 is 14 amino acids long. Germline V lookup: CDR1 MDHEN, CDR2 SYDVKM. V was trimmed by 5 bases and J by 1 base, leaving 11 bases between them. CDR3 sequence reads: CASSPLSGNTEAFF. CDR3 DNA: TGTGCCAGCAGTCCCCTTTCCGGGAACACTGAAGCTTTCTTT.

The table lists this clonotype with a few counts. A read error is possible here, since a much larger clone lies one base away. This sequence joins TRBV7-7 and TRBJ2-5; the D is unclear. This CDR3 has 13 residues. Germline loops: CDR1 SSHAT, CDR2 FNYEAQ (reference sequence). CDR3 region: CASNLSQRETQYF. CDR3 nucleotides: TGTGCTAGCAACCTATCCCAAAGGGAGACCCAGTACTTC.

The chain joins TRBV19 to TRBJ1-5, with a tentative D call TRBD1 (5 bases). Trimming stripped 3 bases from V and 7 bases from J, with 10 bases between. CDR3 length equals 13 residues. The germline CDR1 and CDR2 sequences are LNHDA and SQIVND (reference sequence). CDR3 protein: CASSIPGNQPQHF. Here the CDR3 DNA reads TGTGCCAGTAGTATTCCAGGGAACCAGCCCCAGCATTTT.

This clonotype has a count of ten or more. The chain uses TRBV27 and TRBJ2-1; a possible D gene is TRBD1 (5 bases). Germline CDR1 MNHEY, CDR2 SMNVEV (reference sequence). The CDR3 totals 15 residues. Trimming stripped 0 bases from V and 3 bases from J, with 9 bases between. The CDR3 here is CASSLSAGNYNEQFF. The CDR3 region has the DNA TGTGCCAGCAGTTTATCGGCAGGGAACTACAATGAGCAGTTCTTC.

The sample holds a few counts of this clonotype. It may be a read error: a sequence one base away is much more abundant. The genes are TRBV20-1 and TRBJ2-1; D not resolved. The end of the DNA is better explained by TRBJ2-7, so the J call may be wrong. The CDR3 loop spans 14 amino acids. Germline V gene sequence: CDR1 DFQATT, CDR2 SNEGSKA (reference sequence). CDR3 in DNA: TGCAGTGCTAGAGCCCCCAGTTTTTACAATGAGCAGTACTTC. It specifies CSARAPSFYNEQYF.

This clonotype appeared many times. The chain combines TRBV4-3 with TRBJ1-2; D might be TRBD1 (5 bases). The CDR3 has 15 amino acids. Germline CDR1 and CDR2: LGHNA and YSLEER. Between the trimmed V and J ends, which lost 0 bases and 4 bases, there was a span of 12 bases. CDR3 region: CASSQDDQGFYGYTF. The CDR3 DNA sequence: TGCGCCAGCAGCCAAGACGACCAGGGATTCTATGGCTACACCTTC.

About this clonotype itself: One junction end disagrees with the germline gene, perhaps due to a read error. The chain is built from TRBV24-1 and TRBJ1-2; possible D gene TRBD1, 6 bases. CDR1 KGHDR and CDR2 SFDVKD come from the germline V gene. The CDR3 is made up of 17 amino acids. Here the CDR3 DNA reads TGTGCCAGCAGTGGCCATCCGGGGACATCGCAGCCCTATGGCTACACCTTC. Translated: CASSGHPGTSQPYGYTF.

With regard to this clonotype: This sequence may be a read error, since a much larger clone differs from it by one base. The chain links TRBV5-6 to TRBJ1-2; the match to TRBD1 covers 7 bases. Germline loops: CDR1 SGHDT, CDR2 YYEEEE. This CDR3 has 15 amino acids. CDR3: CASSAGTAEGYDYTF. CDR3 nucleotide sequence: TGTGCCAGCAGCGCCGGGACAGCGGAGGGCTATGACTACACCTTC.